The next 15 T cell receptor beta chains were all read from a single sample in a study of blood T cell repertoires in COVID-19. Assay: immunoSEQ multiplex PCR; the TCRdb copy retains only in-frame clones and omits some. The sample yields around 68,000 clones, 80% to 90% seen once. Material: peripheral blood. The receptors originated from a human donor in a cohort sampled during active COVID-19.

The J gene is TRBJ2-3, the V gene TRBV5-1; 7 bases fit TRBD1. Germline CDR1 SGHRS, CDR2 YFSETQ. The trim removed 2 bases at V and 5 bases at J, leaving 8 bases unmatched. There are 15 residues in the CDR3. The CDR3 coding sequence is TGCGCCAGCAGCTTTCCAAGGGGGCGGAAAGATACGCAGTATTTT. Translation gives CASSFPRGRKDTQYF.

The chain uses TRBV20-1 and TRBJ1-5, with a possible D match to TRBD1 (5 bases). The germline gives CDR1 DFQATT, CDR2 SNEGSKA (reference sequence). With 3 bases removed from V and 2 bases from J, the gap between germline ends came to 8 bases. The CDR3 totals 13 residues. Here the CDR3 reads CSASQGGNQPQHF. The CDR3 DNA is TGCAGTGCTAGTCAAGGGGGCAATCAGCCCCAGCATTTT.

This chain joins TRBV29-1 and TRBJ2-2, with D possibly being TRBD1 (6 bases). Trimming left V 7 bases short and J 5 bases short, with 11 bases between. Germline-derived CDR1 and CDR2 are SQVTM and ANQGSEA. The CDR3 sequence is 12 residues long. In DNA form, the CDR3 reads TGCAGCGCAACAGGGTCGACCGGGGAGCTGTTTTTT. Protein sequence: CSATGSTGELFF.

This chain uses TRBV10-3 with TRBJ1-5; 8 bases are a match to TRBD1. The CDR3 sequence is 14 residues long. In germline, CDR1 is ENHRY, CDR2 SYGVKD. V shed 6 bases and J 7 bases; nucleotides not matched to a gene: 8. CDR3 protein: CAISPDRVEQPQHF. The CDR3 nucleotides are TGTGCCATCAGCCCGGACAGGGTTGAACAGCCCCAGCATTTT.

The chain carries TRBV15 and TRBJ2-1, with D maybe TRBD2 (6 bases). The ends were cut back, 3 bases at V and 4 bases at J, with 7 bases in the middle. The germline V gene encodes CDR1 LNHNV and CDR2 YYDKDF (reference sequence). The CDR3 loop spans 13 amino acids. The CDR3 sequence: CATSREGYNEQFF. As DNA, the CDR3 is TGTGCCACCAGCAGGGAGGGGTACAATGAGCAGTTCTTC.

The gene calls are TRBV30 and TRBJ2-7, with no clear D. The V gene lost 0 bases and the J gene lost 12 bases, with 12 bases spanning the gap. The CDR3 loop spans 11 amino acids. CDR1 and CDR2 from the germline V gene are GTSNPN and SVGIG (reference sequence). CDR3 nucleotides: TGTGCCTGGAGTGTAGCCGCTGGTGTGTACTTC. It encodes CAWSVAAGVYF.

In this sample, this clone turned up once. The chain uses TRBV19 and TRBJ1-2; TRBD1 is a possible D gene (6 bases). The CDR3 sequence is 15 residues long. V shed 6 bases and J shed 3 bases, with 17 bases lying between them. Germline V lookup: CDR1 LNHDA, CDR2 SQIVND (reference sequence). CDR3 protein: CASRLNRVVDYGYTF. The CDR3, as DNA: TGTGCCAGTAGGCTGAACAGGGTTGTAGACTATGGCTACACCTTC.

The CDR3 bases are TGTGCCAGCAGTCTCCGGACAGGCGCTTCCTACAATGAGCAGTTCTTC. This translates into CASSLRTGASYNEQFF. V and J are TRBV27 and TRBJ2-1; 7 bases match TRBD1. The CDR3 is 16 residues long. Germline V gene lookup returns CDR1 MNHEY and CDR2 SMNVEV (reference sequence). The trim removed 5 bases at V and 1 base at J, leaving 8 bases unmatched.

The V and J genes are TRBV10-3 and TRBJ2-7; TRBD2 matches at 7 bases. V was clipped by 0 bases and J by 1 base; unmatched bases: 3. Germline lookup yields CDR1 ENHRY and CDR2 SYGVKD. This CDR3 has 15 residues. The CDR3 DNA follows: TGTGCCATCAGTGAGTCCAAAGCGGGATCCTACGAGCAGTACTTC. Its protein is CAISESKAGSYEQYF.

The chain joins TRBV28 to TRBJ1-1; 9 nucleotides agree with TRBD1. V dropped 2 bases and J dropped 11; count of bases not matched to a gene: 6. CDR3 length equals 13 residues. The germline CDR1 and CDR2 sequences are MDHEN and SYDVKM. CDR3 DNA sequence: TGTGCCAGCAGTTTAGTAGGACAGGGGTGGGCTTTCTTT. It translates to CASSLVGQGWAFF.

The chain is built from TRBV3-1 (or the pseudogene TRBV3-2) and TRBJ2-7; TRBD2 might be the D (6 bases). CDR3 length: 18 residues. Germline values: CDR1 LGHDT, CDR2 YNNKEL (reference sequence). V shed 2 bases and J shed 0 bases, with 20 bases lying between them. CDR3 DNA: TGTGCCAGCAGCCAATTCCAACCCGCGGACGGGAGCTCCTACGAGCAGTACTTC. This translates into CASSQFQPADGSSYEQYF.

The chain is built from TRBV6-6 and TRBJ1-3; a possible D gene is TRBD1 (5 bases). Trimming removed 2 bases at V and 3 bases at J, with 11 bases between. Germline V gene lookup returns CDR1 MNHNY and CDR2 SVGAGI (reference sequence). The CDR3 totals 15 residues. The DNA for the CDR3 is TGTGCCAGCAGTTACCCGATGACAGTTGGAAACACCATATATTTT. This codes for CASSYPMTVGNTIYF.

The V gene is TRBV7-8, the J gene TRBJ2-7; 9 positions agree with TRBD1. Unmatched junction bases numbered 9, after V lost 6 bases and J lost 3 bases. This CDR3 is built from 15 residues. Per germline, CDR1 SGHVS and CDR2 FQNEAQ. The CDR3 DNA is TGTGCCAGCAGTAGGACAGGGGCCGGGTTCTACGAGCAGTACTTC. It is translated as CASSRTGAGFYEQYF.

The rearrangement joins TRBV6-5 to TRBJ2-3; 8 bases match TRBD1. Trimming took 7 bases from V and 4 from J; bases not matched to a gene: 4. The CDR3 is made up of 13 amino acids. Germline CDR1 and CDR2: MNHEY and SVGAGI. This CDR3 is CASTSTGADTQYF. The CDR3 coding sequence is TGTGCCAGCACCTCGACAGGGGCAGATACGCAGTATTTT.

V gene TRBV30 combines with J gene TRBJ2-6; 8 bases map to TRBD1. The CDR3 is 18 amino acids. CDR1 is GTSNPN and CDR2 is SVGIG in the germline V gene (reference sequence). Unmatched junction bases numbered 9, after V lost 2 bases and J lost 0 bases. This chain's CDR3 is CAWSLRDRHVSGANVLTF. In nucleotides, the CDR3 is TGTGCCTGGAGTCTCCGGGACAGGCATGTCTCTGGGGCCAACGTCCTGACTTTC.